The T cell receptor beta chain described here comes from a study of shared clonotypes between healthy human individuals. Study information: A few men and a couple of women, aged 18 to 49, were donors. Study conclusions and caveats: The study found lower generation probabilities in non-shared clonotypes than in those shared by all four donors.

On this clone itself: Its matching antigen is unknown.

CD45RO negativity and positive selection for CCR7 defined naive CD8 cells, a population that excluded terminally differentiated effector memory CD45RA+ cells. Every subset had its genomic DNA shared out evenly among several immunoSEQ plates. TCRdb keeps only in-frame clones here, not all; method: immunoSEQ multiplex PCR. The table lists roughly 810,000 clones, just over 95% of them singletons, with over 0.2% in the top ten. Sequencing was carried out using naive CD8+ T cells sorted from blood. The clonotype comes from a man aged 25-40 years in good health.

The CDR3 DNA is TGTGCCAGTACCTCCACCTCAGGGTATAGTAATGAAAAACTGTTTTTT. It encodes CASTSTSGYSNEKLFF. V is TRBV19 and J is TRBJ1-4; perhaps TRBD1 as D (5 bases). Trimming pared 7 bases from V and 4 bases from J, leaving 19 bases between. CDR1 is LNHDA and CDR2 is SQIVND in the germline V gene (reference sequence). The CDR3 sequence is 16 residues long.